This T cell receptor (beta chain) was captured by sequencing in a study of shared clonotypes between healthy human individuals (dated by TCRdb to 2019 to 2021). Study-level background: The cohort included a few men and a couple of women between 18 and 49 years of age. Between about 0.8 and 8.9 billion PBMCs per donor were obtained by leukapheresis. To increase sequencing depth and limit assay-specific biases, TCR repertoire library preparation and sequencing were carried out by different laboratories using diverse techniques. For each donor, three plates each were used for CD4 naive and CD4 memory, two plates were used for CD8 naive, and one plate was used for CD8 memory. To estimate repertoire size and how much clonotypes are shared between individuals, the study performed deep sequencing of blood TCR repertoires from roughly five healthy adults. Findings and caveats that apply to the study as a whole: The small number of donors limited the genetic and exposure-history diversity represented. Incomplete sequencing was indicated by rarefaction of sorted-subset datasets, despite the large sequencing depth. Sampling was limited to blood, and TCR repertoires in tissue likely differ from TCR repertoires in blood. Pairwise subsampling led to the expectation that sequencing depth would affect the degree of clonotype sharing among donors. Larger estimated clonotype richness was generally found for naive subsets than for memory subsets. Higher generation probabilities were observed for clonotypes shared by all four sorted-subset donors than for non-shared clonotypes. When four donors were compared, the shared fraction of clonotypes was around 5% for naive CD4, roughly 3.3% for naive CD8, roughly 2.3% for memory CD4, and 0.35% to 0.4% for memory CD8.

Notes on this clone: The specificity of this receptor is unknown. No much larger clone exists at a distance of one base, and base qualities are not known.

The donors were healthy, HIV-negative adults with no recently reported acute infections or vaccinations. Only Caucasian adults living in Nashville, Tennessee, USA were represented among the donors. Magnetic negative selection was used to enrich CD4+ T cells, after which naive cells were positively selected on CD45RA and the negative fraction became the memory subset. After blood collection by leukapheresis, PBMCs were isolated using Ficoll-Histopaque density gradient centrifugation and then cryopreserved in the vapor phase of liquid nitrogen. Analytical flow cytometry was used to check the purity and quantity of each magnetically sorted T cell population. Each sorted fraction had its genomic DNA isolated and then quantified by UV absorbance on a Nanodrop 2000c. The CDR3, from cysteine to phenylalanine, totals 14 residues. Just CDR3 DNA is preserved here, 42 bases in frame from base 1. Cut back by 2 bases and 9 bases, the V and J ends lie 14 bases apart. For CDR1 and CDR2, the germline V gene lists MNHNS and SASEGT.

Using the deep immunoSEQ assay, TCR CDR3 regions were amplified from genomic DNA by multiplex PCR. Extracted genomic DNA from each cell subset was distributed evenly across all wells of several immunoSEQ 96-well plates, and each plate was treated as a replicate. For sorted subsets, around 200 ng genomic DNA, equal to 30,000 to 35,000 T cell genomes, was loaded into each replicate PCR. Purified libraries were quantified with a Qubit 3.0 fluorometer, sized on a Bioanalyzer 2100, and re-quantified with the KAPA Library Quantification kit. Each immunoSEQ 96-well plate was sequenced on its own single-read 150-cycle Illumina NextSeq 550 flow cell. The authors processed their data as follows. Because the immunoSEQ output held only junctional sequences and lacked quality scores, the filtering could not match the filtering applied to full-length reads. To assign V/J genes and CDR3, sequences were annotated using PyIR, a Python wrapper for IgBLAST v1.9, with IMGT germline references. Any read was removed if the V/J assignment was weak (E-value above 1e-6), the CDR3 was missing, or the read contained stop codons, out-of-frame junctions, or ambiguous translated residues. V3J clonotypes were defined as sequences sharing an identical inferred V gene, J gene, and CDR3 amino acid sequence. To compute the percentage overlap between repertoires, the number of shared unique clonotypes was divided by the size of the smaller repertoire. Repertoire richness was assessed with RTK rarefaction, the Chao1 estimator, and Recon v2.1 estimates of unobserved clonotypes. OLGA was used to compute generation probabilities for all TCRbeta clonotypes that the gDNA method yielded from four donors. TCRdb took this table from immuneACCESS and kept in-frame rearrangements with V and J called. Such tables lack part of the clones; where checked against another copy, unresolved V genes explain under half of the gap, and the rest is unexplained. That table supplies the V and J calls and clone size; D and trimming were determined from the DNA. The sample records some 1.4 million clones, about 96% of which are singletons. About 1.2% of the sample is in the top ten clones.

Sample: naive CD4+ T cells sorted from blood. Sample cell subset or site, as interpreted from the label and publication: CD45RA+ positively selected. The sequence links TRBV6-1 to TRBJ2-1; no D gene is confidently identified. The sequence came from a young man in good health. CDR3 reads: CASSENLSSGEQFF. The nucleotide sequence reads TGTGCCAGCAGTGAAAACTTGAGTTCCGGTGAGCAGTTCTTC.